This T cell receptor beta chain is from a study of blood T cell repertoires in COVID-19. Clones were read by immunoSEQ multiplex PCR, and TCRdb kept only the in-frame ones, dropping some. The sample has 200,000 to 300,000 clones, about 87% seen once. This CDR3 comprises 15 residues. CDR1 and CDR2 from the germline V gene are SGHNT and YENEEA. V gave up 1 base and J gave up 8 bases, with 14 bases separating them. The sequence was obtained from a woman aged 40 to 50 with acute COVID-19. Sequencing was carried out using PBMCs or T cells enriched from blood (not recorded which). This rearrangement joins TRBV11-3 to TRBJ1-4; TRBD1 is a possible D gene (6 bases). CDR3 sequence (DNA): TGTGCCAGCAGCTTAGGAGGGGGTGGTCAGGAAAAACTGTTTTTT. Encoded protein: CASSLGGGGQEKLFF. Full variable domain (remainder filled in from reference TRBV11-3 and TRBJ1-4): EAGVVQSPRYKIIEKKQPVAFWCNPISGHNTLYWYLQNLGQGPELLIRYENEEAVDDSQLPKDRFSAERLKGVDSTLKIQPAELGDSAVYLCASSLGGGGQEKLFFGSGTQLSVL.